This paragraph reports one T cell receptor (beta chain). Antigen specificity is unknown. This CDR3 spans 15 amino acids. J lost 2 bases, V lost 7 bases, and 10 bases had no gene match. Germline assignment: CDR1 MNHEY and CDR2 SVGAGI. The data are from a study of OX40 agonist ivuxolimab in advanced cancers. At the level of the study: People in dose escalation had one of these cancers: hepatocellular carcinoma, melanoma, renal cell or head and neck cancer. Findings and caveats of the study: Circulating CD4+ and CD8+ T cells showed clonal expansion by week 6 at 0.1 to 3.0 mg/kg. Low levels of normalized T-cell clonal expansion also appeared in some nonresponders. In CD8+ T cells, expanded clones were on average more numerous than in CD4+.

Sequencing was performed with immunoSEQ multiplex PCR; in TCRdb, only in-frame clones are kept and a portion is missing. In the table there are approximately 90,000 clones, approximately 88% of which are singletons. This receptor was identified in an adult with an advanced solid tumor such as melanoma, head and neck, liver or kidney cancer. The starting material was CD4+ or CD8+ T cells sorted from blood, obtained in a trial of the OX40 agonist ivuxolimab. The gene calls are TRBV6-5 and TRBJ2-7, with TRBD2 identical over 8 bases. Written as DNA, the CDR3 is TGTGCCAGCAACCTGGATAGCGGGGTGACCTACGAGCAGTACTTC. Protein sequence: CASNLDSGVTYEQYF.